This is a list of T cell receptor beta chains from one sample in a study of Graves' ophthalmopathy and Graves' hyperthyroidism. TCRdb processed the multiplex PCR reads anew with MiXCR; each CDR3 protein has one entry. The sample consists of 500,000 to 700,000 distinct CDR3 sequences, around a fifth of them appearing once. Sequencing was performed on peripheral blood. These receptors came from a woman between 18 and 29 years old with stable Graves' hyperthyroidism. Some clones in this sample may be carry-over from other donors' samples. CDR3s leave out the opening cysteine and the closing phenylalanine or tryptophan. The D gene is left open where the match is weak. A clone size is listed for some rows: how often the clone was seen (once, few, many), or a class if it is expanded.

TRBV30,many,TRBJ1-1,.,AWSPHVRGAF
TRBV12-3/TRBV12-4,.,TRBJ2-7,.,ASSFGMGQNYYEQY
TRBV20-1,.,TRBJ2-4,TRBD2,SANPAGDAKNIKY
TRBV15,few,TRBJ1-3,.,ATSRDPPRDSGNTIY
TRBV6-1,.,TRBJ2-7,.,ASSDRALSSYEQY
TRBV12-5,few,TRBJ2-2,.,ASGLAMKGTGELF
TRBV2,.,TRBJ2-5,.,ASSDPRKETQY
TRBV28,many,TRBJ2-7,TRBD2,ASSSWTSGPYEQY
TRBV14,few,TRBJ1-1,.,ASSPPGSVGGRVEAF
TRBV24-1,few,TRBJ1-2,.,ATSDRDGYT
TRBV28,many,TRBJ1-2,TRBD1,ASILLQGGDGYT
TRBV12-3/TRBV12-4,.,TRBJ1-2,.,ASRSGPYPPTNYGYT
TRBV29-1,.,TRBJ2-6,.,SVFDSQRAGGANVLT
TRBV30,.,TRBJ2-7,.,AFSRGRGN
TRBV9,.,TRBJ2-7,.,ASSRGGDYEQY
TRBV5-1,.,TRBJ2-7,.,ASSLEGYNSYEQY
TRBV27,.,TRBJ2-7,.,ASSPRDNYEQY
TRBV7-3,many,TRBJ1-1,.,ASSLTTGRLGRDTEAF
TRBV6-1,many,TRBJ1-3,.,ASSEEPQNHSGNTIY
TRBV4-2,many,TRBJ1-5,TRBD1,ASSQDWDRTYYSNQPQH
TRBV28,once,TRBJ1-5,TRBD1,ASSPGDREHQPQH
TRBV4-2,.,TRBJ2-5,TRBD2,ASSQDPSGGAETQY
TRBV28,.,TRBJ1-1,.,ASSFLSSGSGAF
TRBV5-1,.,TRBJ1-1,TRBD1,ASSGETGSLEAF
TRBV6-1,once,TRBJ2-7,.,ASSNFYEQY
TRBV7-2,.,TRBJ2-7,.,ASNKDRSPGEQY
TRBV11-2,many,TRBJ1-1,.,ASSLVGRNTEAF
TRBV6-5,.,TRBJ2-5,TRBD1,ASSSRTGHQETQD
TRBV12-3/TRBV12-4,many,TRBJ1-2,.,ASSLSAEYYGYT
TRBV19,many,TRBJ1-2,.,ASSIVARDGAGGYT
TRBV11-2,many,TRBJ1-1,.,ASSLGRPSGTEAF
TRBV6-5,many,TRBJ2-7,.,ASRGGTVVYEQY
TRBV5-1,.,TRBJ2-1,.,ASSLAGNEQF
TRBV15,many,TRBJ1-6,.,ATSRDRPSLTNSPLH
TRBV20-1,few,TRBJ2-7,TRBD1,SPGRQGAYEQY
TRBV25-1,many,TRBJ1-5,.,ASSESGGNQPQH
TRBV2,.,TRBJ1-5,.,ASNPVPGQPQH
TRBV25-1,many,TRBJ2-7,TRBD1,ASSEYKWTGLSEQY
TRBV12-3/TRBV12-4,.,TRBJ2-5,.,ASSLGGGREETQY
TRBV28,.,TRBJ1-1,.,ASSASGRTNTEAF
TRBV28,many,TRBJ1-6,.,ASSFGYLGADSPLH
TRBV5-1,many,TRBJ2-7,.,ASSLADGYEQY